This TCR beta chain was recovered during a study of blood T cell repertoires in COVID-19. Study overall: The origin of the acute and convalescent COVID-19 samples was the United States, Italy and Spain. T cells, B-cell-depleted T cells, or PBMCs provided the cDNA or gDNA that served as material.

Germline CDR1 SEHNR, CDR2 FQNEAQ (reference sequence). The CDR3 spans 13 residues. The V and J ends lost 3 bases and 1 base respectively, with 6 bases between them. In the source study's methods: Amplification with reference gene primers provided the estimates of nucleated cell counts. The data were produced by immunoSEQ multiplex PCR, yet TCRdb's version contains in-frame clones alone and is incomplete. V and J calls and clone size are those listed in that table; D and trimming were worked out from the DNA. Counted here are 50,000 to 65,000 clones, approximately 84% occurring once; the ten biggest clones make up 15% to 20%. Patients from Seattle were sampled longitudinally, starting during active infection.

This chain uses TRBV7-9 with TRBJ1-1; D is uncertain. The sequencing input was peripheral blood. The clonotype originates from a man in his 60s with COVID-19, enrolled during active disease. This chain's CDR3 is CASSFVANTEAFF. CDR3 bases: TGTGCCAGCAGCTTTGTGGCGAACACTGAAGCTTTCTTT. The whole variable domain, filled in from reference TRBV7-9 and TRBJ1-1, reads DTGVSQNPRHKITKRGQNVTFRCDPISEHNRLYWYRQTLGQGPEFLTYFQNEAQLEKSRLLSDRFSAERPKGSFSTLEIQRTEQGDSAMYLCASSFVANTEAFFGQGTRLTVV.